One and the same sample provided the 32 T cell receptor beta chains below, sequenced in a study of blood T cell repertoires in COVID-19. Sequenced by immunoSEQ multiplex PCR; TCRdb stores in-frame clones only, minus some. The repertoire holds 190,000 or so clones, with about 85% as singletons. Sample: PBMCs or T cells enriched from blood (not recorded which). Receptor source: a man aged 35-49 years who had recovered from COVID-19.

The V and J genes are TRBV10-3 and TRBJ1-1; TRBD1 is a possible D gene (5 bases). Trimming took off 2 bases at V and 11 bases at J, with 21 bases between the two ends. This CDR3 comprises 15 residues. Germline CDR1 and CDR2: ENHRY and SYGVKD. This CDR3 is CAISEGGMTSRVAFF. Written as DNA, the CDR3 is TGTGCCATCAGTGAGGGGGGGATGACCTCGCGTGTGGCTTTCTTT.

The genes are TRBV23-1 and TRBJ1-5; D gene ambiguous. TRBV23-1 qualifies as an ORF whose function is uncertain. The CDR3 length is 15 residues. Deletions cut 3 bases from V and 6 bases from J, with 15 bases between. The chain's CDR3 is CASSHTGMMSQPQHF. DNA for the CDR3: TGCGCCAGCAGTCATACCGGGATGATGAGTCAGCCCCAGCATTTT.

The chain recombines TRBV15 with TRBJ1-4; D gene ambiguous. Per the germline V gene, CDR1 is LNHNV and CDR2 is YYDKDF (reference sequence). V was cut by 2 bases and J by 4 bases, with 8 bases left in between. The CDR3 length is 14 residues. The CDR3 coding sequence is TGTGCCACCAGCAGATTGAGTGTTAATGAAAAACTGTTTTTT. It encodes CATSRLSVNEKLFF.

V and J are TRBV6-2 or TRBV6-3 and TRBJ2-7, with TRBD1 identical over 7 bases. The germline gives CDR1 MNHEY, CDR2 SVGEGT. After removal of 6 bases from V and 2 bases from J, the junction contained 10 bases not matched to a gene. The CDR3 sequence is 15 residues long. CDR3 region: CASSPGGAPTYEQYF. DNA for the CDR3: TGTGCCAGCAGCCCAGGGGGAGCGCCCACCTACGAGCAGTACTTC.

This clone came up once. The chain uses TRBV3-1 (or the pseudogene TRBV3-2) and TRBJ1-2; D may be TRBD1 (5 bases). Trimming left V 4 bases short and J 6 bases short, with 12 bases between. CDR1 and CDR2 from the germline V gene are LGHDT and YNNKEL (reference sequence). The CDR3 runs 13 residues. CDR3 amino acids: CASSPGGGDGYTF. CDR3 DNA: TGTGCCAGCAGCCCCGGGGGGGGTGATGGCTACACCTTC.

This rearrangement joins TRBV10-1 to TRBJ2-7; D perhaps matches TRBD2 (6 bases). The V end lost 6 bases, the J end lost 9 bases, and 21 bases lay between the germline ends. Germline lookup yields CDR1 WNHNN and CDR2 SYGVQD (reference sequence). This CDR3 is 14 amino acids long. The CDR3 is CASSPEEGSIGQYF. As DNA, the CDR3 is TGCGCCAGCAGCCCGGAGGAGGGATCGATAGGGCAGTACTTC.

The J gene is TRBJ2-3, the V gene TRBV24-1, with TRBD2 matching 7 bases. Losses at the gene ends were 3 bases for V and 4 bases for J; bases not matched to a gene: 12. Germline loops: CDR1 KGHDR, CDR2 SFDVKD. CDR3 length: 17 amino acids. CDR3: CATSDAPGSAGADTQYF. The CDR3 DNA reads as TGTGCCACCAGTGATGCCCCGGGCTCGGCGGGAGCAGATACGCAGTATTTT.

This clone appeared once. This sequence joins TRBV28 and TRBJ1-3; D possibly corresponds to TRBD1 (6 bases). Between the trimmed V and J ends, which lost 7 bases and 6 bases, there was a span of 16 bases. Germline-derived CDR1 and CDR2 are MDHEN and SYDVKM. The CDR3 runs 14 residues. The CDR3 is CASKKWTDTNTIYF. The CDR3 coding sequence is TGTGCCAGCAAGAAATGGACAGACACAAACACCATATATTTT.

This chain connects TRBV19 to TRBJ1-5; 9 bases are shared with TRBD1. This CDR3 spans 16 amino acids. In germline, CDR1 is LNHDA, CDR2 SQIVND (reference sequence). The V gene end was trimmed by 4 bases and the J gene end by 1 base; junction bases not matched to a gene: 5. Written as DNA, the CDR3 is TGTGCCAGTAGTACTTCCGGGACAGGGAGCAATCAGCCCCAGCATTTT. This translates into CASSTSGTGSNQPQHF. The whole variable domain, filled in from reference TRBV19 and TRBJ1-5, reads DGGITQSPKYLFRKEGQNVTLSCEQNLNHDAMYWYRQDPGQGLRLIYYSQIVNDFQKGDIAEGYSVSREKKESFPLTVTSAQKNPTAFYLCASSTSGTGSNQPQHFGDGTRLSIL.

This clone was counted a single time. V gene TRBV28 combines with J gene TRBJ1-2; 10 bases agree with TRBD1. Germline V gene sequence: CDR1 MDHEN, CDR2 SYDVKM. The CDR3 runs to 14 residues. The trim removed 7 bases at V and 6 bases at J, leaving 8 bases unmatched. CDR3 DNA sequence: TGTGCCAGCAACACACCGGGACAGGGGAATGGCTACACCTTC. Encoded protein: CASNTPGQGNGYTF.

V usage is TRBV10-1 and J usage is TRBJ2-7, with TRBD1 matching 9 bases. Germline V CDR1 and CDR2: WNHNN, SYGVQD (reference sequence). CDR3 length equals 16 residues. J gave up 0 bases and V 4 bases, and 7 bases lay outside the gene matches. Here the CDR3 DNA reads TGCGCCAGCAGTGGGATTACGGGACAGGGCTCCTACGAGCAGTACTTC. Protein: CASSGITGQGSYEQYF.

This clone came up a few times. CDR3 sequence: CASSLSGGRSTYNEQFF. The CDR3 coding sequence is TGCGCCAGCAGCCTAAGCGGAGGGAGATCAACCTACAATGAGCAGTTCTTC. The chain has TRBV4-1 and TRBJ2-1, with D maybe TRBD2 (6 bases). CDR1 and CDR2 from the germline V gene are MGHRA and YSYEKL. The CDR3 covers 17 residues. The V end lost 4 bases, the J end lost 2 bases, and 18 bases lay between the germline ends.

This chain connects TRBV25-1 to TRBJ2-1; a possible D gene is TRBD1 (6 bases). V was clipped by 4 bases and J by 8 bases, with 18 bases between them. The germline V gene encodes CDR1 MGHDK and CDR2 SYGVNS. The CDR3 is 15 residues long. CDR3 nucleotide sequence: TGTGCCAGCAGTGCGTACAGGGTAAGGCGGGATGAGCAGTTCTTC. It translates to CASSAYRVRRDEQFF.

This clone was observed a few times. The V gene is TRBV11-2, the J gene TRBJ1-2; no firm D call. V dropped 1 base and J dropped 8 bases, with 14 bases sitting between them. This CDR3 region has 14 residues. Germline CDR1 SGHAT, CDR2 FQNNGV. CDR3: CASSLVAGSGGYTF. CDR3 coding DNA: TGTGCCAGCAGCTTAGTGGCAGGATCGGGGGGCTACACCTTC.

V gene TRBV24-1 combines with J gene TRBJ1-5; 7 nucleotides line up with TRBD1. Germline V gives CDR1 KGHDR, CDR2 SFDVKD. V dropped 3 bases and J dropped 1; count of bases not matched to a gene: 5. The CDR3 runs 16 residues. CDR3 loop: CATSDPRDSSNQPQHF. CDR3 nucleotides: TGTGCCACCAGTGATCCCCGGGACAGCAGCAATCAGCCCCAGCATTTT.

V gene TRBV19 combines with J gene TRBJ1-5; 8 bases are shared with TRBD1. Trimming cost V 9 bases and J 6 bases; bases outside gene matches: 25. In germline, CDR1 is LNHDA, CDR2 SQIVND (reference sequence). There are 19 residues in the CDR3. CDR3 DNA: TGTGCCAGCGCCTTGCCACGTGGCAGGGGGCATCGTAGCGGTCAGCCCCAGCATTTT. Encoded protein: CASALPRGRGHRSGQPQHF.

This chain joins TRBV2 and TRBJ1-2, with D possibly TRBD1 on 5 matching bases. This CDR3 region has 12 residues. Trimming removed 3 bases from V and 8 bases from J, with 10 bases in between. The germline gives CDR1 SNHLY, CDR2 FYNNEI. The CDR3 sequence is CASSEDTDGYTF. The CDR3 nucleotides read TGTGCCAGCAGTGAGGACACGGACGGCTACACCTTC.

There are a few counts of this clone. The CDR3, as DNA: TGTGCCAGCAGTCGACAATTAGCGTCCACAGATACGCAGTATTTT. Its protein is CASSRQLASTDTQYF. The V call is TRBV14, the J call TRBJ2-3, with TRBD2 as a possible D gene (5 bases). The germline V and J ends were trimmed by 6 bases and 2 bases, with 15 bases remaining between them. The V gene's germline CDR1 is SGHDN and CDR2 FVKESK. This CDR3 contains 15 residues.

V usage is TRBV27 and J usage is TRBJ2-3, with 9 bases aligning to TRBD2. The CDR3 spans 15 residues. CDR1 and CDR2 (germline): MNHEY, SMNVEV (reference sequence). Germline trimming cut 3 bases from V and 4 bases from J; bases unmatched to any gene: 5. CDR3 amino acids: CASSFRREGADTQYF. In DNA, the CDR3 is TGTGCCAGCAGTTTTCGGCGGGAGGGAGCAGATACGCAGTATTTT.

This rearrangement joins TRBV2 to TRBJ1-4, with unresolved D. CDR1 and CDR2 from the germline V gene are SNHLY and FYNNEI. The CDR3 consists of 12 residues. V lost 7 bases, J lost 7 bases, and 10 bases lay in between. The CDR3 sequence is CASKEGGEKLFF. CDR3 nucleotide sequence: TGTGCCAGCAAGGAGGGAGGTGAAAAACTGTTTTTT.

The genes are TRBV7-9 and TRBJ2-2; TRBD2 matches 7 bases. The V gene's germline CDR1 is SEHNR and CDR2 FQNEAQ (reference sequence). This CDR3 contains 16 residues. J lost 0 bases, V lost 3 bases, and 4 bases had no gene match. The CDR3 region is CASSFVGRPNTGELFF. CDR3 nucleotide sequence: TGTGCCAGCAGCTTTGTCGGGAGGCCGAACACCGGGGAGCTGTTTTTT.

The chain recombines TRBV11-3 with TRBJ1-2; 9 bases map to TRBD1. Germline V gene sequence: CDR1 SGHNT, CDR2 YENEEA. CDR3 length: 13 residues. Losses at the gene ends were 5 bases for V and 7 bases for J; bases not matched to a gene: 5. The DNA for the CDR3 is TGTGCCAGCAGCCGGGACAGGGTTAGTGGCTACACCTTC. Translated, it gives CASSRDRVSGYTF.

This sequence joins TRBV25-1 and TRBJ1-4; TRBD1 might be the D (5 bases). V gave up 0 bases and J gave up 6 bases, with 14 bases separating them. The CDR3 spans 16 residues. Looked up from germline, CDR1 is MGHDK and CDR2 is SYGVNS. This CDR3 is CASSEYGRGGDEKLFF. DNA for the CDR3: TGTGCCAGCAGTGAATATGGAAGGGGTGGGGATGAAAAACTGTTTTTT.

The rearrangement uses TRBV7-2 and TRBJ2-1; D may be TRBD2 (6 bases). Germline V gene sequence: CDR1 SGHTA, CDR2 FQGNSA. CDR3 length: 16 residues. Trimming left V 5 bases short and J 7 bases short, with 21 bases between. This CDR3 reads CASSLSGAGGWNEQFF. Written as DNA, the CDR3 is TGTGCCAGCAGCCTTAGCGGCGCCGGAGGATGGAATGAGCAGTTCTTC.

This clone was detected only a few times. The V gene is TRBV4-1, the J gene TRBJ1-1; D is ambiguous. The CDR3 is made up of 14 amino acids. V was clipped by 5 bases and J by 4 bases, with 14 bases between them. Germline CDR1 is MGHRA and CDR2 is YSYEKL. The CDR3 nucleotides are TGCGCCAGCAGCAGTCCTACAGCGGGCACTGAAGCTTTCTTT. Amino acids: CASSSPTAGTEAFF.

The V call is TRBV10-2, the J call TRBJ2-7, with 9 bases aligning to TRBD2. CDR1 WSHSY and CDR2 SAAADI come from the germline V gene. The CDR3 spans 14 residues. The V and J ends lost 5 bases and 3 bases, in that order; junction bases with no gene match: 5. The CDR3 nucleotides are TGCGCCAGCAGTCCCCGGACTAGCGTCTACGAGCAGTACTTC. Translation gives CASSPRTSVYEQYF.

The chain links TRBV11-3 to TRBJ2-7; D gene unclear. Germline V gene sequence: CDR1 SGHNT, CDR2 YENEEA. Trimming removed 3 bases from V and 6 bases from J, with 12 bases in between. This CDR3 is built from 13 residues. CDR3: CASSFARLSEQYF. The CDR3 nucleotides read TGTGCCAGCAGCTTCGCTAGATTGAGCGAGCAGTACTTC.

This chain joins TRBV14 and TRBJ1-2, with D possibly matching TRBD1 (6 bases). Trimming pared 2 bases from V and 4 bases from J, leaving 11 bases between. The V gene's germline CDR1 is SGHDN and CDR2 FVKESK. The CDR3 loop spans 14 amino acids. The CDR3 here is CASSQSTGLYGYTF. The CDR3 bases are TGTGCCAGCAGCCAAAGTACAGGGCTCTATGGCTACACCTTC. Complete variable domain (other parts from reference TRBV14 and TRBJ1-2): EAGVTQFPSHSVIEKGQTVTLRCDPISGHDNLYWYRRVMGKEIKFLLHFVKESKQDESGMPNNRFLAERTGGTYSTLKVQPAELEDSGVYFCASSQSTGLYGYTFGSGTRLTVV.

This sequence joins TRBV19 and TRBJ1-3, with TRBD1 matching over 9 bases. V lost 4 bases and J lost 2; bases outside the gene matches: 6. There are 16 residues in the CDR3. Per the germline V gene, CDR1 is LNHDA and CDR2 is SQIVND (reference sequence). In nucleotides, the CDR3 is TGTGCCAGTAGTAACCCGAGGGACAGGGCTGGAAACACCATATATTTT. Its translation is CASSNPRDRAGNTIYF.

The chain couples TRBV25-1 to TRBJ1-2; D is uncertain. Germline values: CDR1 MGHDK, CDR2 SYGVNS. This CDR3 is built from 16 residues. Trimming pared 3 bases from V and 4 bases from J, leaving 18 bases between. As DNA, the CDR3 is TGTGCCAGCAGTGATTCCCCGGTTCCGGTCTCCTATGGCTACACCTTC. Protein product: CASSDSPVPVSYGYTF.

This rearrangement joins TRBV11-2 to TRBJ1-1; 12 bases agree with TRBD1. Trimming removed 5 bases from V and 3 bases from J; junction bases left unmatched: 10. The germline V gene has CDR1 SGHAT and CDR2 FQNNGV. The CDR3 extends over 17 amino acids. CDR3 residues: CASSLGTGGLGDTEAFF. CDR3 sequence (DNA): TGTGCCAGCAGCCTAGGGACAGGGGGCCTGGGGGACACTGAAGCTTTCTTT. The full variable domain, in which reference TRBV11-2 and TRBJ1-1 provide the parts outside the CDR3, is EAGVAQSPRYKIIEKRQSVAFWCNPISGHATLYWYQQILGQGPKLLIQFQNNGVVDDSQLPKDRFSAERLKGVDSTLKIQPAKLEDSAVYLCASSLGTGGLGDTEAFFGQGTRLTVV.

The gene calls are TRBV29-1 and TRBJ2-5; 10 bases align to TRBD2. The junction had 6 bases not matched to a gene; V was cut back by 4 bases and J by 4 bases. Germline V gene data show CDR1 as SQVTM and CDR2 as ANQGSEA. The CDR3 consists of 14 residues. The CDR3, as DNA: TGCAGCGTTGCCCTAGCGGGAGAGGTAGAGACCCAGTACTTC. Encoded protein: CSVALAGEVETQYF.